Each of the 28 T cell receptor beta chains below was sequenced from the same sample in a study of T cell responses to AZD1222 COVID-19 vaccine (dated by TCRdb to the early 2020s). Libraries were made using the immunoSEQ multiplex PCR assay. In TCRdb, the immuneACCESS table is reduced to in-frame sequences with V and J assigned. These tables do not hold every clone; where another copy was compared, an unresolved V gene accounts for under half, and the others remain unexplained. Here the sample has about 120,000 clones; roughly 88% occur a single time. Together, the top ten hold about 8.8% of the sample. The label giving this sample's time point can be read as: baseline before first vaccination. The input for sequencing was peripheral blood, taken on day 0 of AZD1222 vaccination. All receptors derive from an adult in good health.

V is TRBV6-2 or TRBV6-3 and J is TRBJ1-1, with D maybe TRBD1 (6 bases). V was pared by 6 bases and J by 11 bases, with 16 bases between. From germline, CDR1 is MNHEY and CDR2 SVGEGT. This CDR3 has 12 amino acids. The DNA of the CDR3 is TGTGCCAGCAGCCACATGGGGGCTGGGGCTTTCTTT. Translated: CASSHMGAGAFF.

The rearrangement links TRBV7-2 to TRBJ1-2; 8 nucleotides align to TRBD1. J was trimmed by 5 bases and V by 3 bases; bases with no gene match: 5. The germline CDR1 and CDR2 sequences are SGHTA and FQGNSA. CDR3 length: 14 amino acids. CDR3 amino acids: CASSFTTGDYGYTF. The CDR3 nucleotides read TGTGCCAGCAGCTTTACGACAGGGGATTATGGCTACACCTTC.

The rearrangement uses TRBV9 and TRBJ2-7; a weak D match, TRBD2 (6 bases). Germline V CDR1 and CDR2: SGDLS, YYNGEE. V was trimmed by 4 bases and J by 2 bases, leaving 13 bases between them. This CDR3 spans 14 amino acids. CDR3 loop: CASSPQGLPYEQYF. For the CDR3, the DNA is TGTGCCAGCAGCCCCCAGGGACTCCCCTACGAGCAGTACTTC.

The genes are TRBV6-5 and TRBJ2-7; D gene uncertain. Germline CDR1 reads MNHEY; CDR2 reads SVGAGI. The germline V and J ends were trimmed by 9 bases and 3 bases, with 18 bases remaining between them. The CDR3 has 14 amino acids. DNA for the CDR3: TGTGCCAGTCTTGTACCGGGCCCAGTCTACGAGCAGTACTTC. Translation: CASLVPGPVYEQYF.

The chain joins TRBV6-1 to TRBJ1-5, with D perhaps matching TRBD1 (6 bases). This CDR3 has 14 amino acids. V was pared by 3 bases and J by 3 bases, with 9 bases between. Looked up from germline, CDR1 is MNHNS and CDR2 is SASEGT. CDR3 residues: CASSDGQYNQPQHF. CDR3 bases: TGTGCCAGCAGTGATGGACAGTACAATCAGCCCCAGCATTTT.

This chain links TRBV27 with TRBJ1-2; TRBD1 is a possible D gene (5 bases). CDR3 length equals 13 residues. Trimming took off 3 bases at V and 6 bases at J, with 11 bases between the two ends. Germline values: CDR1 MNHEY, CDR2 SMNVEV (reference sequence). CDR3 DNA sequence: TGTGCCAGCAGTTTCAAGGGGCGAGATGGCTACACCTTC. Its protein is CASSFKGRDGYTF.

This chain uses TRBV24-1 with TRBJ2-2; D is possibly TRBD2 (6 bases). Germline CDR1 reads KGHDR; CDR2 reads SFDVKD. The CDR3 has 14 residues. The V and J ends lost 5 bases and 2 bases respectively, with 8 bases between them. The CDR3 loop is CATSGTSNTGELFF. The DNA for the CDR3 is TGTGCCACCAGTGGAACTAGCAACACCGGGGAGCTGTTTTTT.

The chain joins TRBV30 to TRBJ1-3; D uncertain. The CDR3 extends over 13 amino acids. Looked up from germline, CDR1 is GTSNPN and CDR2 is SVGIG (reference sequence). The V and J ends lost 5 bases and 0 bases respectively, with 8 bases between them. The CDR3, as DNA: TGTGCCTGGTCGCTATTCTCTGGAAACACCATATATTTT. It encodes CAWSLFSGNTIYF. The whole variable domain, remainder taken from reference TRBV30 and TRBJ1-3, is SQTIHQWPATLVQPVGSPLSLECTVEGTSNPNLYWYRQAAGRGLQLLFYSVGIGQISSEVPQNLSASRPQDRQFILSSKKLLLSDSGFYLCAWSLFSGNTIYFGEGSWLTVV.

CDR3 bases: TGTGCCATCAGTGAGACCGGGACAGGGGGCTCCTACGAGCAGTACTTC. It translates to CAISETGTGGSYEQYF. The rearrangement links TRBV10-3 to TRBJ2-7, with 11 positions matching TRBD1. This CDR3 has 16 amino acids. J was trimmed by 0 bases and V by 2 bases; bases with no gene match: 3. Germline assignment: CDR1 ENHRY and CDR2 SYGVKD.

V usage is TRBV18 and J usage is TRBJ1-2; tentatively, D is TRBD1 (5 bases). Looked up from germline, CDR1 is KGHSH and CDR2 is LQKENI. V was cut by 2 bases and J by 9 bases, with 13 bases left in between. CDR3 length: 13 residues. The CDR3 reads CASSPGQFNRYTF. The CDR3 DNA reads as TGTGCCAGCTCACCAGGACAATTTAATCGCTACACCTTC.

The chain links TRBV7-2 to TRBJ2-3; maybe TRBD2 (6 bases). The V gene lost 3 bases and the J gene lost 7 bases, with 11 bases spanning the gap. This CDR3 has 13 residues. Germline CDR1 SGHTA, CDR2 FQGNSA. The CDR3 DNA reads TGTGCCAGCAGCTTGCCCGCGGGACATACGCAGTATTTT. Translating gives CASSLPAGHTQYF.

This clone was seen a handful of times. In DNA, the CDR3 is TGTGCCACCAGCAGACAACGAGTGATTGAAGCTTTCTTT. This translates into CATSRQRVIEAFF. The chain recombines TRBV15 with TRBJ1-1; D is ambiguous. With 2 bases removed from V and 7 bases from J, the gap between germline ends came to 11 bases. This CDR3 spans 13 amino acids. The germline gives CDR1 LNHNV, CDR2 YYDKDF (reference sequence).

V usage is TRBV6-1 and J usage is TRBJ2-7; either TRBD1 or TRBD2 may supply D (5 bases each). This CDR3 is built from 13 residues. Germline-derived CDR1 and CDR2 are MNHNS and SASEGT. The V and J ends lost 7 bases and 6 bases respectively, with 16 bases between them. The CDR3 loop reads CASTSGAVSEQYF. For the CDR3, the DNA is TGTGCCAGCACCTCCGGGGCAGTCTCCGAGCAGTACTTC.

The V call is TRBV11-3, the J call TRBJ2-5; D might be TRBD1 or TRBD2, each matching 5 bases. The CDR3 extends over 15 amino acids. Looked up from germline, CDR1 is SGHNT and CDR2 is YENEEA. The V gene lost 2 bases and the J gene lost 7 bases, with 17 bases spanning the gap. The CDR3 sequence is CASSLTSVGTGTQYF. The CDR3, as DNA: TGTGCCAGCAGCTTAACGTCAGTGGGGACCGGGACCCAGTACTTC. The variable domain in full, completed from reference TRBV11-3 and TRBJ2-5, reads EAGVVQSPRYKIIEKKQPVAFWCNPISGHNTLYWYLQNLGQGPELLIRYENEEAVDDSQLPKDRFSAERLKGVDSTLKIQPAELGDSAVYLCASSLTSVGTGTQYFGPGTRLLVL.

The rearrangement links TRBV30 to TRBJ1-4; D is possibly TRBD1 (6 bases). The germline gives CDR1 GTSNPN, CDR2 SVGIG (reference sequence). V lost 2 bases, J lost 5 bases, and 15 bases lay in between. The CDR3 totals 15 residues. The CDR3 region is CAWSRRGGQNEKLFF. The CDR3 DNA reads TGTGCCTGGAGTCGCCGGGGGGGGCAGAATGAAAAACTGTTTTTT. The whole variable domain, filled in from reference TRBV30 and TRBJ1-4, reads SQTIHQWPATLVQPVGSPLSLECTVEGTSNPNLYWYRQAAGRGLQLLFYSVGIGQISSEVPQNLSASRPQDRQFILSSKKLLLSDSGFYLCAWSRRGGQNEKLFFGSGTQLSVL.

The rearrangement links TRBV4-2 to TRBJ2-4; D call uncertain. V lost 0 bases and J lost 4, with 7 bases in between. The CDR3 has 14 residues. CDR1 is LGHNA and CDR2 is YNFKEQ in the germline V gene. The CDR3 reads CASSQEAGKNIQYF. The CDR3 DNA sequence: TGTGCCAGCAGCCAAGAAGCCGGGAAAAACATTCAGTACTTC.

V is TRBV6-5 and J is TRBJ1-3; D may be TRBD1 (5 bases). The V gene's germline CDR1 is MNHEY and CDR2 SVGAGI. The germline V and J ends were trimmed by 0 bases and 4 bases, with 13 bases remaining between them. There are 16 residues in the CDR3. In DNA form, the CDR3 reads TGTGCCAGCAGTTACTCGACAGCGGGATCCGGAAACACCATATATTTT. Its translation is CASSYSTAGSGNTIYF.

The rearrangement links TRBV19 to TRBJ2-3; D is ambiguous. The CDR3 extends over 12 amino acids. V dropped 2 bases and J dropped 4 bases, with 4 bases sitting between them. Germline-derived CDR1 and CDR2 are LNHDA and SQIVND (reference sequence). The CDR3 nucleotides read TGTGCCAGTAGTATATCCCCAGATACGCAGTATTTT. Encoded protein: CASSISPDTQYF.

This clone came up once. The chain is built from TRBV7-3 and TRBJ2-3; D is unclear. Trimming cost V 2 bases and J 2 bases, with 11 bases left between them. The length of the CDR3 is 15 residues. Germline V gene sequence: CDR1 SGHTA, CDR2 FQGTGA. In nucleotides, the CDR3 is TGTGCCAGCAGCTTAGCCGGCTTGAACACAGATACGCAGTATTTT. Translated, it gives CASSLAGLNTDTQYF.

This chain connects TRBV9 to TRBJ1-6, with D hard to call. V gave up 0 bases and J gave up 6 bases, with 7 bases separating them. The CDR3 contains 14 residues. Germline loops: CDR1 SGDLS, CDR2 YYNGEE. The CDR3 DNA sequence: TGTGCCAGCAGCGTAGAAAATCTTAATTCACCCCTCCACTTT. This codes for CASSVENLNSPLHF.

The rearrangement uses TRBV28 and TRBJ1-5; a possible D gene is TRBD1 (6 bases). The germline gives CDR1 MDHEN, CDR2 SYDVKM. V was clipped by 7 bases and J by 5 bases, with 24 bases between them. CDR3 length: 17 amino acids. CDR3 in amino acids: CASILSPGGRGYQPQHF. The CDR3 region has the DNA TGTGCCAGCATCCTCTCACCCGGGGGCAGGGGATATCAGCCCCAGCATTTT.

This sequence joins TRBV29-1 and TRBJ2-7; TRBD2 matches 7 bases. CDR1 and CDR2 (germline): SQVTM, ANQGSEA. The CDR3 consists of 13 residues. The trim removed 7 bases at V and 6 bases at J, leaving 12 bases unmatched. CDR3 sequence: CSGRREGASEQYF. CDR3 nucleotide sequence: TGCAGCGGTCGCAGGGAGGGAGCAAGCGAGCAGTACTTC.

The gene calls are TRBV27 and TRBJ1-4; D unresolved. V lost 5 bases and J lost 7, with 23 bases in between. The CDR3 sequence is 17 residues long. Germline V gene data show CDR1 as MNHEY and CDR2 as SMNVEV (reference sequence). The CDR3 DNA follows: TGTGCCAGCAGTGCAAAGGTCAGCCCGAGGATACTTGAAAAACTGTTTTTT. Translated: CASSAKVSPRILEKLFF.

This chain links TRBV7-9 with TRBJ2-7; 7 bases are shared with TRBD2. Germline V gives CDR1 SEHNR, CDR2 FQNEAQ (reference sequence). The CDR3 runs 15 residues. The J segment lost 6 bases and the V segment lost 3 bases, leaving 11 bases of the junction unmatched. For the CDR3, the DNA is TGTGCCAGCAGCTTCGGGGGGTCCGATCCGCTCGAGCAGTACTTC. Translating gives CASSFGGSDPLEQYF.

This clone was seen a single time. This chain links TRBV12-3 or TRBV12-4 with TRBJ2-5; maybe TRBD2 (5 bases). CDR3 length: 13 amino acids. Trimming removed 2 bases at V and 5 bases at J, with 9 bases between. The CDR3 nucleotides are TGTGCCAGCAGTTTACAACAGCGGGAGACCCAGTACTTC. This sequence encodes CASSLQQRETQYF.

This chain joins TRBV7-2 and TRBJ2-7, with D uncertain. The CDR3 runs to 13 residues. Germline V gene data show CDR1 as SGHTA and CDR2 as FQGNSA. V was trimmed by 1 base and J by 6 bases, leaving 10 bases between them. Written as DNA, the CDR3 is TGTGCCAGCAGCTTAGTTAGAACACCCGAGCAGTACTTC. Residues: CASSLVRTPEQYF.

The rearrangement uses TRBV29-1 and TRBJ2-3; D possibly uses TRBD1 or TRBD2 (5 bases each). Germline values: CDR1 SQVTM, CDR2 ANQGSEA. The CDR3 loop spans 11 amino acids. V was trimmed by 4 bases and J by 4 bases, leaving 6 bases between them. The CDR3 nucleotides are TGCAGCGTTGTGGGGGCAGATACGCAGTATTTT. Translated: CSVVGADTQYF.

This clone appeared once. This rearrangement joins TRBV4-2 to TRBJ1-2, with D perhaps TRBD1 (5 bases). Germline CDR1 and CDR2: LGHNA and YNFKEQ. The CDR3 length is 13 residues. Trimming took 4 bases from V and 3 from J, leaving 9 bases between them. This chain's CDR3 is CASSPQEDYGYTF. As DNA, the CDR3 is TGTGCCAGCAGCCCACAGGAAGACTATGGCTACACCTTC.